This TCR beta chain was profiled in a study of blood T cell repertoires in COVID-19. Study-level information: The United States, Italy and Spain provided the acute and convalescent COVID-19 samples.

In the authors' methods: From reference gene primer amplification, estimates of nucleated cell counts were derived. Using immunoSEQ multiplex PCR, the repertoire was profiled, and TCRdb retains in-frame clones only, with some absent. V and J calls and clone size are those listed in that table; D and trimming were worked out from the DNA. Among about 110,000 clones listed, over 65% were seen once. V lost 1 base to trimming and J lost 3 bases, with 10 bases between them. CDR3 size: 15 residues. Germline V gene sequence: CDR1 SEHNR, CDR2 FQNEAQ (reference sequence). The receptor's source is a woman in her forties with acute or convalescent COVID-19. The V gene is TRBV7-9, the J gene TRBJ2-4; D gene ambiguous. Sequenced: peripheral blood. The DNA for the CDR3 is TGTGCCAGCAGCTTAGAACAGTCGAACAAAAACATTCAGTACTTC. Translating it yields CASSLEQSNKNIQYF.